The 12 T cell receptor beta chains presented below share a single source sample, sequenced in a study of T cell changes during pregnancy in multiple sclerosis (dated by TCRdb to the late 2010s). The protocol used for the library was the immunoSEQ multiplex PCR assay. This immuneACCESS table, as held by TCRdb, lists in-frame sequences with V and J called but not all clones. Of the missing ones, under half trace to an unresolved V gene in checked studies; the others have no known cause. For this sample the table gives around 92,000 clones, of which 90% to 95% were detected only once. The ten largest account for 4.3% of the sample. This specimen was peripheral blood, taken in the first trimester of pregnancy. Receptors originate from a female donor with multiple sclerosis, enrolled in a pregnancy study.

This chain uses TRBV5-5 with TRBJ1-1; 7 bases agree with TRBD1. The CDR3 consists of 19 residues. Germline CDR1 is SGHKS and CDR2 is YYEKEE (reference sequence). V lost 4 bases to trimming and J lost 1 base; unmatched junction nucleotides: 19. The CDR3 bases are TGTGCCAGCAGCCTATTAACCCGATGGAACAGGGGAGAGAACACTGAAGCTTTCTTT. Translated, it gives CASSLLTRWNRGENTEAFF.

The chain combines TRBV4-1 with TRBJ1-3, with 7 positions matching TRBD1. The V and J ends lost 1 base and 2 bases, in that order; junction bases with no gene match: 5. Per the germline V gene, CDR1 is MGHRA and CDR2 is YSYEKL. This CDR3 comprises 16 residues. This CDR3 reads CASSQGGGITGNTIYF. In DNA, the CDR3 is TGCGCCAGCAGCCAAGGAGGGGGCATAACTGGAAACACCATATATTTT.

The chain employs TRBV10-1 and TRBJ1-1, with D hard to call. CDR1 and CDR2 from the germline V gene are WNHNN and SYGVQD (reference sequence). V was pared by 4 bases and J by 0 bases, with 9 bases between. The CDR3 has 14 residues. DNA of the CDR3: TGCGCCAGCAGTGTTTCGGGGTTGAACACTGAAGCTTTCTTT. Translation gives CASSVSGLNTEAFF.

The chain links TRBV19 to TRBJ1-5, with TRBD1 matching over 7 bases. In germline, CDR1 is LNHDA, CDR2 SQIVND (reference sequence). V trimming: 3 bases; J trimming: 2 bases; junction bases outside the gene matches: 7. This CDR3 has 16 residues. The DNA of the CDR3 is TGTGCCAGTAGTATTATACAGGGGTGGGGCAATCAGCCCCAGCATTTT. The encoded protein is CASSIIQGWGNQPQHF.

The chain employs TRBV7-9 and TRBJ1-3; D perhaps matches TRBD1 (6 bases). The CDR3 extends over 15 amino acids. Trimming stripped 7 bases from V and 0 bases from J, with 13 bases between. Germline-derived CDR1 and CDR2 are SEHNR and FQNEAQ (reference sequence). CDR3 DNA sequence: TGTGCCAGCACACTAGAAGGGGGCTCTGGAAACACCATATATTTT. Protein: CASTLEGGSGNTIYF.

The chain employs TRBV29-1 and TRBJ1-3; D is uncertain. Trimming cost V 4 bases and J 4 bases, with 5 bases left between them. This CDR3 has 11 amino acids. CDR1 and CDR2 from the germline V gene are SQVTM and ANQGSEA. CDR3 nucleotide sequence: TGCAGCGTTGTGAGAGGAAACACCATATATTTT. Translated, it gives CSVVRGNTIYF. Full variable domain (outside the CDR3, taken from reference TRBV29-1 and TRBJ1-3): SAVISQKPSRDICQRGTSLTIQCQVDSQVTMMFWYRQQPGQSLTLIATANQGSEATYESGFVIDKFPISRPNLTFSTLTVSNMSPEDSSIYLCSVVRGNTIYFGEGSWLTVV.

This chain links TRBV19 with TRBJ1-5; TRBD1 aligns across 9 bases. Trimming removed 7 bases from V and 12 bases from J; junction bases left unmatched: 13. The CDR3 is 14 amino acids. Germline V CDR1 and CDR2: LNHDA, SQIVND (reference sequence). The DNA for the CDR3 is TGTGCCAGTACCCACTCGGGACAGGGCTTCTACCAGCATTTT. It codes for CASTHSGQGFYQHF.

J is TRBJ2-2 and V is TRBV9, with D perhaps matching TRBD2 (6 bases). Trimming left V 4 bases short and J 4 bases short, with 14 bases between. Germline V gene lookup returns CDR1 SGDLS and CDR2 YYNGEE. The CDR3 has 15 amino acids. In nucleotides, the CDR3 is TGTGCCAGCAGCTTCCTAACGGGAGCCACCGGGGAGCTGTTTTTT. Translated, it gives CASSFLTGATGELFF.

This clone was observed a few times. The chain has TRBV7-9 and TRBJ2-3; 9 bases align to TRBD1. Germline CDR1 is SEHNR and CDR2 is FQNEAQ (reference sequence). V lost 5 bases and J lost 1; bases outside the gene matches: 7. The CDR3 extends over 16 amino acids. CDR3 DNA: TGTGCCAGCAGCGAAAGGACAGGGGAAGGCACAGATACGCAGTATTTT. Protein: CASSERTGEGTDTQYF.

This chain uses TRBV7-9 with TRBJ1-2, with a weak D call TRBD1 (6 bases). From germline, CDR1 is SEHNR and CDR2 FQNEAQ (reference sequence). The V gene lost 7 bases and the J gene lost 8 bases, with 26 bases spanning the gap. The CDR3 is made up of 16 amino acids. The CDR3 is CASTKPQGTGSAGYTF. In nucleotides, the CDR3 is TGTGCCAGCACCAAACCCCAAGGTACAGGGTCGGCGGGCTACACCTTC.

The chain employs TRBV7-2 and TRBJ1-4, with no clear D. V lost 5 bases, J lost 6 bases, and 10 bases lay in between. The CDR3 runs to 13 residues. CDR1 and CDR2 (germline): SGHTA, FQGNSA. In DNA, the CDR3 is TGTGCCAGCAGCGACAATATGGATGAAAAACTGTTTTTT. Protein sequence: CASSDNMDEKLFF. The full variable domain, rest sourced from reference TRBV7-2 and TRBJ1-4, is GAGVSQSPSNKVTEKGKDVELRCDPISGHTALYWYRQSLGQGLEFLIYFQGNSAPDKSGLPSDRFSAERTGGSVSTLTIQRTQQEDSAVYLCASSDNMDEKLFFGSGTQLSVL.

The rearrangement links TRBV2 to TRBJ2-7, with D possibly TRBD2 on 6 matching bases. V gave up 5 bases and J gave up 11 bases, with 19 bases separating them. Germline-derived CDR1 and CDR2 are SNHLY and FYNNEI. This CDR3 comprises 13 residues. CDR3 protein: CASSLDYERGEYF. CDR3 bases: TGTGCCAGCAGTCTGGACTACGAGAGAGGGGAGTACTTC.